Each of the 25 T cell receptor beta chains below was sequenced from the same sample in a study of a mutant IDH1 vaccine in newly diagnosed glioma. No antigen is known for these receptors. The time point here: week 5, during vaccination. All doses held 300 ug of mutant IDH1 20-mer peptide, with topical imiquimod. Data came from immunoSEQ multiplex PCR; TCRdb stores just in-frame clones and leaves some out. The sample gives fewer than 40,000 clones, about three fifths of which show up once; around 10% is in the top ten. This sample comprised PBMCs, obtained from a glioma patient whose treatment included an IDH1 peptide vaccine. The receptors come from a woman younger than 30 with glioma.

V and J are TRBV6-6 and TRBJ2-7, with 11 bases that match TRBD1. V was clipped by 4 bases and J by 3 bases; unmatched bases: 5. Germline CDR1 and CDR2: MNHNY and SVGAGI (reference sequence). The CDR3 contains 15 residues. This CDR3 is CASSSRTGGNYEQYF. CDR3 coding DNA: TGTGCCAGCAGTTCAAGGACAGGGGGCAACTACGAGCAGTACTTC.

This chain joins TRBV9 and TRBJ2-5; 8 bases are shared with TRBD1. The CDR3 is made up of 15 amino acids. Trimming cost V 3 bases and J 5 bases; bases outside gene matches: 9. Per germline, CDR1 SGDLS and CDR2 YYNGEE. The DNA for the CDR3 is TGTGCCAGCAGCGCTTCCGGTCAGGGGGCGGAGACCCAGTACTTC. Amino acid sequence: CASSASGQGAETQYF.

The table lists this clone with a few counts. This sequence joins TRBV28 and TRBJ1-2, with 10 bases fitting TRBD1. The CDR3 extends over 15 amino acids. J was trimmed by 7 bases and V by 7 bases; bases with no gene match: 12. From germline, CDR1 is MDHEN and CDR2 SYDVKM. The CDR3, as DNA: TGTGCCAGCAATTACCGGGACAGGGGTATGTCTGGCTACACCTTC. This gives the protein CASNYRDRGMSGYTF.

The J gene is TRBJ1-2, the V gene TRBV7-2, with D possibly matching TRBD1 (5 bases). This CDR3 has 14 amino acids. Trimming stripped 4 bases from V and 4 bases from J, with 13 bases between. Germline CDR1 and CDR2: SGHTA and FQGNSA. The CDR3 protein is CASSYDSSRYGYTF. CDR3 coding DNA: TGTGCCAGCAGCTACGACAGCTCCCGCTATGGCTACACCTTC.

The chain couples TRBV19 to TRBJ2-3; TRBD2 is a possible D gene (6 bases). V dropped 9 bases and J dropped 2 bases, with 12 bases sitting between them. The CDR3 covers 13 residues. Germline lookup yields CDR1 LNHDA and CDR2 SQIVND (reference sequence). The CDR3 region is CASSTRVTDTQYF. The DNA of the CDR3 is TGTGCCAGCTCGACTAGGGTCACAGATACGCAGTATTTT.

The rearrangement uses TRBV2 and TRBJ1-1; 8 bases fit TRBD1. The CDR3 spans 15 residues. Germline-derived CDR1 and CDR2 are SNHLY and FYNNEI. The J segment lost 0 bases and the V segment lost 6 bases, leaving 6 bases of the junction unmatched. The CDR3 loop is CASRGRTGMNTEAFF. CDR3 DNA: TGTGCCAGCAGGGGTCGGACAGGGATGAACACTGAAGCTTTCTTT.

V is TRBV5-6 and J is TRBJ1-3, with TRBD1 as a possible D gene (5 bases). The CDR3 has 14 amino acids. Germline V gene data show CDR1 as SGHDT and CDR2 as YYEEEE. Trimming removed 3 bases at V and 9 bases at J, with 16 bases between. The CDR3 loop reads CASSSRELRVTIYF. CDR3 DNA: TGTGCCAGCAGCTCCAGGGAACTGAGGGTCACCATATATTTT.

This clone was counted once. This rearrangement joins TRBV11-2 to TRBJ1-5, with D unclear. The CDR3 is made up of 16 amino acids. Trimming stripped 2 bases from V and 0 bases from J, with 11 bases between. From germline, CDR1 is SGHAT and CDR2 FQNNGV. CDR3 DNA sequence: TGTGCCAGCAGCTTAACTGCCGCATATAGCAATCAGCCCCAGCATTTT. Translating it yields CASSLTAAYSNQPQHF.

This rearrangement joins TRBV6-5 to TRBJ2-4; D is unresolved. Germline CDR1 is MNHEY and CDR2 is SVGAGI. This CDR3 has 15 residues. Between the trimmed V and J ends, which lost 6 bases and 0 bases, there was a span of 12 bases. The CDR3: CASRGLGLAKNIQYF. The CDR3 region has the DNA TGTGCCAGCAGGGGTCTCGGGCTAGCCAAAAACATTCAGTACTTC.

The chain recombines TRBV19 with TRBJ1-5, with D unresolved. Between the trimmed V and J ends, which lost 3 bases and 7 bases, there was a span of 10 bases. CDR1 and CDR2 from the germline V gene are LNHDA and SQIVND (reference sequence). The CDR3 consists of 13 residues. The CDR3 region has the DNA TGTGCCAGTAGTATTCGAATCGACCAGCCCCAGCATTTT. Its translation is CASSIRIDQPQHF.

The chain combines TRBV4-1 with TRBJ1-1; 8 bases match TRBD1. The germline gives CDR1 MGHRA, CDR2 YSYEKL. The CDR3 is 14 residues long. Trimming cost V 1 base and J 7 bases; bases outside gene matches: 5. In DNA form, the CDR3 reads TGCGCCAGCAGCCAAGCTCAGGGGGCTAATGAAGCTTTCTTT. Its protein is CASSQAQGANEAFF.

The genes are TRBV7-2 and TRBJ2-7, with D unresolved. The CDR3 has 12 residues. The germline CDR1 and CDR2 sequences are SGHTA and FQGNSA. V lost 5 bases to trimming and J lost 7 bases, with 12 bases between them. CDR3 coding DNA: TGTGCCAGCAGCACCCAAGGGCGGGAGCAGTACTTC. As protein: CASSTQGREQYF.

The chain links TRBV30 to TRBJ2-4, with unresolved D. This CDR3 is built from 15 residues. The V gene lost 3 bases and the J gene lost 7 bases, with 19 bases spanning the gap. The germline gives CDR1 GTSNPN, CDR2 SVGIG (reference sequence). As DNA, the CDR3 is TGTGCCTGGAGGGGAAGGTTGGCCCAAAGTAACATTCAGTACTTC. This sequence encodes CAWRGRLAQSNIQYF.

CDR3 amino acids: CASSQEGNINSPLHF. CDR3 in DNA: TGCGCCAGCAGCCAAGAGGGGAATATTAATTCACCCCTCCACTTT. This sequence joins TRBV4-1 and TRBJ1-6; the D is unclear. CDR3 length equals 15 residues. The V gene lost 0 bases and the J gene lost 6 bases, with 9 bases spanning the gap. CDR1 is MGHRA and CDR2 is YSYEKL in the germline V gene.

The rearrangement links TRBV28 to TRBJ1-5; D may be TRBD1 (5 bases). CDR3 length equals 15 residues. V shed 5 bases and J shed 8 bases, with 19 bases lying between them. The germline gives CDR1 MDHEN, CDR2 SYDVKM. CDR3 in DNA: TGTGCCAGCAGTCTTCCGGGACGCTGGTCGAAGCCCCAGCATTTT. It encodes CASSLPGRWSKPQHF. The variable domain in full, completed from reference TRBV28 and TRBJ1-5, reads DVKVTQSSRYLVKRTGEKVFLECVQDMDHENMFWYRQDPGLGLRLIYFSYDVKMKEKGDIPEGYSVSREKKERFSLILESASTNQTSMYLCASSLPGRWSKPQHFGDGTRLSIL.

The CDR3 bases are TGTGCCTGGAGTGTACAGAACTACGAGCAGTACTTC. As protein: CAWSVQNYEQYF. The rearrangement uses TRBV30 and TRBJ2-7; no clear D. V gave up 0 bases and J gave up 3 bases, with 6 bases separating them. Per germline, CDR1 GTSNPN and CDR2 SVGIG (reference sequence). The CDR3 length is 12 residues.

V is TRBV25-1 and J is TRBJ2-2; 7 positions agree with TRBD1. The CDR3 sequence is 16 residues long. V dropped 1 base and J dropped 5; count of bases not matched to a gene: 7. Germline V gene sequence: CDR1 MGHDK, CDR2 SYGVNS. CDR3 protein: CASSESMTGRTGELFF. The CDR3, as DNA: TGTGCCAGCAGTGAATCGATGACAGGGCGGACCGGGGAGCTGTTTTTT.

V usage is TRBV6-1 and J usage is TRBJ2-1; TRBD2 matches 9 bases. Germline lookup yields CDR1 MNHNS and CDR2 SASEGT. This CDR3 has 15 amino acids. J was trimmed by 9 bases and V by 10 bases; bases with no gene match: 16. The CDR3 nucleotides read TGTGCCACCTACACAAAAGCGGGAGGTCCCCGTGAGCAGTTCTTC. Translation: CATYTKAGGPREQFF.

V is TRBV5-6 and J is TRBJ1-4; D gene ambiguous. Deletions cut 3 bases from V and 5 bases from J, with 11 bases between. There are 14 residues in the CDR3. The germline gives CDR1 SGHDT, CDR2 YYEEEE. The CDR3 region has the DNA TGTGCCAGCAGCTCCACTAGACGGAATGAAAAACTGTTTTTT. Translating it yields CASSSTRRNEKLFF.

This clone was picked up a small number of times. The gene calls are TRBV19 and TRBJ1-1, with D perhaps matching TRBD1 (5 bases). The CDR3 is 13 residues long. The germline gives CDR1 LNHDA, CDR2 SQIVND (reference sequence). V was shortened by 8 bases and J by 1 base, with 11 bases between the two germline ends. The CDR3 bases are TGTGCCAGTCAAGGGACGGCGAACACTGAAGCTTTCTTT. Translating it yields CASQGTANTEAFF.

Only one count was recorded for this clone. The chain combines TRBV27 with TRBJ2-7; 10 bases line up with TRBD2. CDR3 length: 13 residues. The V gene end was trimmed by 2 bases and the J gene end by 6 bases; junction bases not matched to a gene: 1. Germline loops: CDR1 MNHEY, CDR2 SMNVEV (reference sequence). The CDR3 reads CASSLLAGAEQYF. Written as DNA, the CDR3 is TGTGCCAGCAGTTTACTAGCGGGAGCCGAGCAGTACTTC.

V is TRBV9 and J is TRBJ2-3; D possibly corresponds to TRBD2 (6 bases). In germline, CDR1 is SGDLS, CDR2 YYNGEE. The V and J ends lost 3 bases and 5 bases respectively, with 13 bases between them. The CDR3 is 14 residues long. CDR3 DNA: TGTGCCAGCAGCGCTGATAGCGGTGGAGATACGCAGTATTTT. Translated, it gives CASSADSGGDTQYF.

The chain has TRBV28 and TRBJ1-4; D is possibly TRBD1 (5 bases). The germline CDR1 and CDR2 sequences are MDHEN and SYDVKM. The CDR3 contains 16 residues. V was clipped by 2 bases and J by 3 bases, with 13 bases between them. This CDR3 is CASSLPGMESNEKLFF. CDR3 DNA: TGTGCCAGCAGTTTACCAGGGATGGAATCTAATGAAAAACTGTTTTTT.

The rearrangement links TRBV5-1 to TRBJ2-7, with 7 bases aligning to TRBD1. CDR3 length: 15 amino acids. Germline V gives CDR1 SGHRS, CDR2 YFSETQ. After removal of 0 bases from V and 5 bases from J, the junction contained 8 bases not matched to a gene. Here the CDR3 reads CASSLGQGNFHEQYF. As DNA, the CDR3 is TGCGCCAGCAGCTTGGGACAGGGTAATTTCCACGAGCAGTACTTC.

Only a few counts were recorded for this clone. The V and J genes are TRBV6-5 and TRBJ2-2; D is unclear. The CDR3 is 11 residues long. Trimming took off 6 bases at V and 7 bases at J, with 6 bases between the two ends. Germline-derived CDR1 and CDR2 are MNHEY and SVGAGI. CDR3 DNA: TGTGCCAGCAGCCGACTCGGGGAGCTGTTTTTT. Amino acid sequence: CASSRLGELFF.